This paragraph covers one TCR beta chain sequence. The antigen is undetermined. V shed 3 bases and J 0 bases; nucleotides not matched to a gene: 2. The CDR3 contains 16 residues. TCRdb fed the 5' RACE reads into MiXCR, producing one record per CDR3 protein. The sample holds 750,000 to 950,000 distinct CDR3 sequences; roughly 12% are singletons and the top ten take around 1.5%. The data stem from a study of identical twins. Study results and caveats: The study found weaker excess twin sharing in beta out-of-frame sequences. Donors were not followed over many years; analysis was cross-sectional. Alpha sequences out of frame and shared by twins had excess low generation probability.

This sample was shared with a second study, whose subject was yellow fever vaccine responses in identical twins.

What was sequenced was PBMCs. The TCR was taken from a woman between 18 and 29 years old in good health. J is TRBJ2-7 and V is TRBV12-3 or TRBV12-4; 13 nucleotides match TRBD2. The CDR3: CASSFWTSGSSYEQYF. DNA for the CDR3: TGTGCCAGCAGTTTCTGGACTAGCGGGAGCTCCTACGAGCAGTACTTC.